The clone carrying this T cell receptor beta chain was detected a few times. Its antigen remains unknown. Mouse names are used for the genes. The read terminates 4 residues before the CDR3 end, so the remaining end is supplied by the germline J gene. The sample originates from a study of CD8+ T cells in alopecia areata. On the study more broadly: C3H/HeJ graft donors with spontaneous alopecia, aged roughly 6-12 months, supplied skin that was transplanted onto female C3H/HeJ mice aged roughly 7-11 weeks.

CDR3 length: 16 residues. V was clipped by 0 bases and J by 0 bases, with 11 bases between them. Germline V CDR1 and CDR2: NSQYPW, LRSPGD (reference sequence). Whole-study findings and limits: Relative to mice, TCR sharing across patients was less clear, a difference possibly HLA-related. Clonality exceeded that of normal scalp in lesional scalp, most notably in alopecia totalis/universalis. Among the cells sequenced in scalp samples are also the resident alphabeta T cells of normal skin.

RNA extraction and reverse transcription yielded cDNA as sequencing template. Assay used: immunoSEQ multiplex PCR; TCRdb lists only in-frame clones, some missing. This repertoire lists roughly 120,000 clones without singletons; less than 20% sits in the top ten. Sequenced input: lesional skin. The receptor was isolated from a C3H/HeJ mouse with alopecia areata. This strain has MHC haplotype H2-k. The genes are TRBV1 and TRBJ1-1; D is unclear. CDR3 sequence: CTCSADKKSANTEVFF. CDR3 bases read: TGCACCTGCAGTGCAGATAAGAAATCTGCAAACACA.